Below are 21 T cell receptor beta chains sequenced from a single sample in a study of T and B cells in COVID-19 patients. From blood, about 220-500 ng of genomic DNA served as TRB template. TRB rearrangements were amplified by multiplex PCR with BIOMED2 TRB-A/B primers. One entry per CDR3 protein results from TCRdb running MiXCR on the multiplex PCR reads. The sample includes about 14,000 distinct CDR3 sequences, approximately 30% of them seen just once. Sequenced material: blood. The receptors were gathered from a human donor who had recovered from COVID-19.

Here the CDR3 DNA reads TGTGCCAGCAGCCCCACGTGGGAGTTCACAGATACGCAGTATTTT. It is translated as CASSPTWEFTDTQYF. The chain joins TRBV11-1 to TRBJ2-3; the D gene is possibly TRBD2 (5 bases). V lost 5 bases and J 2 bases, leaving 14 bases between the germline ends. CDR1 is SGHAT, CDR2 FQDESV, per germline (reference sequence). The CDR3 is 15 amino acids.

This clonotype was detected many times. The junction departs from the called germline gene at one end, perhaps through a read error. The chain carries TRBV12-3 or TRBV12-4 and TRBJ2-7; no clear D. The CDR3 extends over 9 amino acids. In nucleotides, the CDR3 is TGTGCCAGCAGTTTCTATCACCACTTC. Translation: CASSFYHHF.

This clonotype was found many times. The rearrangement joins TRBV19 to TRBJ1-2; D gene ambiguous. Germline-derived CDR1 and CDR2 are LNHDA and SQIVND (reference sequence). The CDR3 loop spans 14 amino acids. The germline V and J ends were trimmed by 3 bases and 1 base, with 9 bases remaining between them. The CDR3 loop is CASSIWGINYGYTF. In nucleotides, the CDR3 is TGTGCCAGTAGTATCTGGGGAATTAACTATGGCTACACCTTC.

This clonotype counts as medium-sized (0.01 to 0.1%). The V call is TRBV30, the J call TRBJ2-2; D gene ambiguous. This CDR3 contains 12 residues. Germline assignment: CDR1 GTSNPN and CDR2 SVGIG (reference sequence). Trimming took 4 bases from V and 3 from J, leaving 6 bases between them. The CDR3 DNA sequence: TGTGCCTGGACAGCGCACACCGGGGAGCTGTTTTTT. Encoded protein: CAWTAHTGELFF.

The rearrangement joins TRBV5-5 to TRBJ1-1; the D gene is possibly TRBD1 (5 bases). The CDR3 spans 15 residues. Trimming shortened V by 1 base and J by 3 bases, and 13 bases separated the two germline ends. Germline V gives CDR1 SGHKS, CDR2 YYEKEE (reference sequence). The CDR3, as DNA: TGTGCCAGCAGCTTGTATGGGGGTGGTGACACTGAAGCTTTCTTT. Amino acids: CASSLYGGGDTEAFF.

The table lists this clonotype with many counts. The chain employs TRBV19 and TRBJ2-4, with 8 bases matching TRBD1. Germline V gene data show CDR1 as LNHDA and CDR2 as SQIVND (reference sequence). V was pared by 0 bases and J by 7 bases, with 5 bases of the junction left unmatched. The CDR3 covers 15 residues. CDR3 nucleotides: TGTGCCAGTAGTATAGACCTAGGACAGGGTAACATTCAGTACTTC. Amino acid sequence: CASSIDLGQGNIQYF. Combining the CDR3 with reference TRBV19 and TRBJ2-4 gives the whole variable domain DGGITQSPKYLFRKEGQNVTLSCEQNLNHDAMYWYRQDPGQGLRLIYYSQIVNDFQKGDIAEGYSVSREKKESFPLTVTSAQKNPTAFYLCASSIDLGQGNIQYFGAGTRLSVL.

The chain is built from TRBV5-1 and TRBJ2-3; D unresolved. Between the trimmed V and J ends, which lost 6 bases and 2 bases, there was a span of 13 bases. Germline loops: CDR1 SGHRS, CDR2 YFSETQ. This CDR3 is built from 14 residues. The CDR3 DNA reads as TGCGCCAGCAAGATTAGCCGTACCACAGATACGCAGTATTTT. Its translation is CASKISRTTDTQYF.

The chain carries TRBV27 and TRBJ2-6, with 11 bases fitting TRBD1. Per the germline V gene, CDR1 is MNHEY and CDR2 is SMNVEV (reference sequence). V lost 6 bases to trimming and J lost 0 bases; unmatched junction nucleotides: 7. CDR3 length: 18 residues. DNA of the CDR3: TGTGCCAGCAGCTCCTCCGGGACAGGGGGCTCTGGGGCCAACGTCCTGACTTTC. Protein sequence: CASSSSGTGGSGANVLTF.

The table lists this clonotype with a few counts. V is TRBV5-4 and J is TRBJ2-7, with a weak D call TRBD2 (5 bases). V was cut by 2 bases and J by 2 bases, with 8 bases left in between. The CDR3 loop spans 13 amino acids. In germline, CDR1 is SGHNT, CDR2 YYREEE (reference sequence). The CDR3 spells CASSFKGAYEQYF. CDR3 in DNA: TGTGCCAGCAGCTTTAAGGGAGCCTACGAGCAGTACTTC. Drawing the rest from reference TRBV5-4 and TRBJ2-7, the complete variable domain is ETGVTQSPTHLIKTRGQQVTLRCSSQSGHNTVSWYQQALGQGPQFIFQYYREEENGRGNFPPRFSGLQFPNYSSELNVNALELDDSALYLCASSFKGAYEQYFGPGTRLTVT.

This clonotype is medium-sized (0.01 to 0.1%) by share. This chain joins TRBV12-3 or TRBV12-4 and TRBJ2-1; 7 bases agree with TRBD2. The CDR3 sequence is 13 residues long. V trimming: 3 bases; J trimming: 12 bases; junction bases outside the gene matches: 8. This chain's CDR3 is CASSFKGGRSQFF. The CDR3 DNA sequence: TGTGCCAGCAGTTTTAAGGGAGGGCGATCGCAGTTCTTC.

This clonotype showed up many times. The gene calls are TRBV19 and TRBJ2-7; D gene uncertain. Trimming took 3 bases from V and 5 from J, leaving 11 bases between them. Germline V gene sequence: CDR1 LNHDA, CDR2 SQIVND (reference sequence). The CDR3 has 13 amino acids. Here the CDR3 DNA reads TGTGCCAGTAGTATTCGACAAGGCCACGAGCAGTACTTC. Protein sequence: CASSIRQGHEQYF.

This clonotype ranks as medium-sized. The rearrangement uses TRBV6-4 and TRBJ2-7; TRBD2 matches at 12 bases. The CDR3 is 16 amino acids. The germline gives CDR1 MRHNA, CDR2 SNTAGT. V lost 0 bases, J lost 5 bases, and 5 bases stayed unmatched. Here the CDR3 DNA reads TGTGCCAGCAGTGACTCGACTAGCGGGAGACTAGACGAGCAGTACTTC. Translating gives CASSDSTSGRLDEQYF.

The rearrangement links TRBV5-1 to TRBJ1-1; 9 bases match TRBD1. Per germline, CDR1 SGHRS and CDR2 YFSETQ. J was trimmed by 5 bases and V by 1 base; bases with no gene match: 6. The CDR3 runs 15 residues. The CDR3 bases are TGCGCCAGCAGCTTGCAAGGGACAGGGAGTACTGAAGCTTTCTTT. It translates to CASSLQGTGSTEAFF. The variable domain in full, completed from reference TRBV5-1 and TRBJ1-1, reads KAGVTQTPRYLIKTRGQQVTLSCSPISGHRSVSWYQQTPGQGLQFLFEYFSETQRNKGNFPGRFSGRQFSNSRSEMNVSTLELGDSALYLCASSLQGTGSTEAFFGQGTRLTVV.

Sample share makes this clonotype medium-sized (0.01 to 0.1%). The chain carries TRBV18 and TRBJ2-2, with no clear D. Germline CDR1 and CDR2: KGHSH and LQKENI. The CDR3 runs to 16 residues. V was trimmed by 3 bases and J by 0 bases, leaving 11 bases between them. The CDR3 DNA is TGTGCCAGCTCACCGACTTCCCGAGCGAACACCGGGGAGCTGTTTTTT. Protein: CASSPTSRANTGELFF. The entire variable domain, with the rest obtained from reference TRBV18 and TRBJ2-2, is as follows: NAGVMQNPRHLVRRRGQEARLRCSPMKGHSHVYWYRQLPEEGLKFMVYLQKENIIDESGMPKERFSAEFPKEGPSILRIQQVVRGDSAAYFCASSPTSRANTGELFFGEGSRLTVL.

Judged by abundance, this clonotype is medium-sized (0.01 to 0.1%). The chain is built from TRBV19 and TRBJ1-2; D gene unclear. V lost 3 bases to trimming and J lost 8 bases, with 10 bases between them. This CDR3 region has 12 residues. Germline CDR1 and CDR2: LNHDA and SQIVND (reference sequence). DNA of the CDR3: TGTGCCAGTAGTATTGGCTCGGGGGGCTACACCTTC. Its protein is CASSIGSGGYTF.

V usage is TRBV20-1 and J usage is TRBJ2-7; TRBD1 or TRBD2 may be the D gene (5 bases each). The CDR3 spans 13 residues. The germline CDR1 and CDR2 sequences are DFQATT and SNEGSKA (reference sequence). Trimming left V 3 bases short and J 4 bases short, with 13 bases between. The CDR3 DNA sequence: TGCAGTGCTAGCCTCCGGGACCGGTACGAGCAGTACTTC. Protein: CSASLRDRYEQYF.

The sample holds a few counts of this clonotype. The gene calls are TRBV27 and TRBJ1-5; D remains unclear. Per the germline V gene, CDR1 is MNHEY and CDR2 is SMNVEV (reference sequence). V lost 3 bases and J 0 bases, leaving 18 bases between the germline ends. The length of the CDR3 is 18 residues. As DNA, the CDR3 is TGTGCCAGCAGTTTCTCGCCCATGGACGGGATTAGCAATCAGCCCCAGCATTTT. This sequence encodes CASSFSPMDGISNQPQHF.

The chain employs TRBV27 and TRBJ1-1; D uncertain. CDR3 length: 13 amino acids. CDR1 MNHEY and CDR2 SMNVEV come from the germline V gene (reference sequence). Trimming cost V 5 bases and J 4 bases, with 11 bases left between them. The CDR3 DNA is TGTGCCAGCAGTCTCCCGGGTGGCACTGAAGCTTTCTTT. Its protein product is CASSLPGGTEAFF.

This clonotype was seen ten or more times. The chain uses TRBV15 and TRBJ2-3; D might be TRBD1 (6 bases). Deletions cut 3 bases from V and 6 bases from J, with 16 bases between. CDR3 size: 15 residues. Per germline, CDR1 LNHNV and CDR2 YYDKDF (reference sequence). In DNA form, the CDR3 reads TGTGCCACCAGCAGCCCCCCTTGGGGGCGGGATACGCAGTATTTT. It codes for CATSSPPWGRDTQYF.

This chain joins TRBV12-3 or TRBV12-4 and TRBJ1-1, with unresolved D. Between the trimmed V and J ends, which lost 5 bases and 1 base, there was a span of 11 bases. CDR3 length: 14 residues. CDR3 sequence: CASSTWTGNTEAFF. In nucleotides, the CDR3 is TGTGCCAGCAGTACTTGGACGGGGAACACTGAAGCTTTCTTT.

By its share, this clonotype is large. The chain recombines TRBV27 with TRBJ2-7, with D hard to call. CDR1 is MNHEY, CDR2 SMNVEV, per germline (reference sequence). The CDR3 runs to 16 residues. Trimming removed 2 bases at V and 4 bases at J, with 18 bases between. The CDR3 loop reads CASSLLHSATNYEQYF. CDR3 sequence (DNA): TGTGCCAGCAGTTTACTTCACAGTGCCACTAATTACGAGCAGTACTTC.